Listed here are 31 T cell receptor beta chains from one sample, sequenced in a study of T-cell reconstitution after alpha-beta-depleted transplantation in children. The TCRbeta library incorporated unique molecular identifiers. TCRdb re-analysed the PCR reads in MiXCR, keeping a single row per CDR3 protein. This table has around 960,000 distinct CDR3 sequences, around 30% appearing once. This specimen was PBMCs, mostly from graft donor cells, taken 360 days after TCRalphabeta/CD19-depleted stem cell transplant. These receptors all come from a boy in the first two years of life who had a stem cell transplant for SCID, so the T cells may come from the graft donor.

The J gene is TRBJ2-3, the V gene TRBV20-1; 12 bases align to TRBD2. The trim removed 6 bases at V and 3 bases at J, leaving 4 bases unmatched. Germline V gene sequence: CDR1 DFQATT, CDR2 SNEGSKA (reference sequence). CDR3 length: 14 amino acids. The CDR3 nucleotides are TGCAGTGCCCCCGGGACTAGCGGGACAGATACGCAGTATTTT. Translated: CSAPGTSGTDTQYF.

The CDR3, as DNA: TGCGCCAGCAGGCCTCATCCGAGCGGACCACAAGGAGATACGCAGTATTTT. This sequence encodes CASRPHPSGPQGDTQYF. The rearrangement uses TRBV5-1 and TRBJ2-3, with a weak D call TRBD2 (5 bases). CDR1 and CDR2 (germline): SGHRS, YFSETQ. The CDR3 consists of 17 residues. V dropped 5 bases and J dropped 5 bases, with 24 bases sitting between them. Full variable domain (outside the CDR3, taken from reference TRBV5-1 and TRBJ2-3): KAGVTQTPRYLIKTRGQQVTLSCSPISGHRSVSWYQQTPGQGLQFLFEYFSETQRNKGNFPGRFSGRQFSNSRSEMNVSTLELGDSALYLCASRPHPSGPQGDTQYFGPGTRLTVL.

The table lists this clonotype with many counts. V is TRBV4-3 and J is TRBJ2-7; D possibly corresponds to TRBD2 (6 bases). Trimming pared 2 bases from V and 7 bases from J, leaving 15 bases between. CDR1 and CDR2 (germline): LGHNA, YSLEER. This CDR3 has 14 residues. The CDR3 is CASSQFGGFGEQYF. DNA for the CDR3: TGCGCCAGCAGCCAATTCGGGGGTTTTGGAGAGCAGTACTTC.

This clonotype has a handful of counts. V is TRBV7-9 and J is TRBJ2-7; D call uncertain. V was shortened by 1 base and J by 8 bases, with 9 bases between the two germline ends. This CDR3 has 12 amino acids. The germline V gene has CDR1 SEHNR and CDR2 FQNEAQ (reference sequence). The CDR3 region has the DNA TGTGCCAGCAGCTTAGAACTATACCAGCAGTACTTC. Translation: CASSLELYQQYF.

The table lists this clonotype with a few counts. The V and J genes are TRBV6-5 and TRBJ1-2; 9 positions agree with TRBD1. The trim removed 3 bases at V and 6 bases at J, leaving 8 bases unmatched. The germline CDR1 and CDR2 sequences are MNHEY and SVGAGI. This CDR3 is 15 amino acids long. The CDR3 region has the DNA TGTGCCAGCAGTTATCGGGACAGGGTGGGAGATGGCTACACCTTC. Translation: CASSYRDRVGDGYTF.

Only a few counts were recorded for this clonotype. The chain has TRBV27 and TRBJ2-1; D gene unclear. This CDR3 is built from 14 residues. V was clipped by 7 bases and J by 4 bases, with 14 bases between them. Looked up from germline, CDR1 is MNHEY and CDR2 is SMNVEV (reference sequence). The CDR3 loop is CASTPQGEYNEQFF. The CDR3 region has the DNA TGTGCCAGCACCCCACAAGGCGAGTACAATGAGCAGTTCTTC.

The chain recombines TRBV18 with TRBJ2-2; a possible D gene is TRBD1 (5 bases). Germline-derived CDR1 and CDR2 are KGHSH and LQKENI. Trimming removed 2 bases from V and 0 bases from J, with 10 bases in between. CDR3 length: 16 residues. As DNA, the CDR3 is TGTGCCAGCTCACCAAGGACACCAGCGAACACCGGGGAGCTGTTTTTT. It yields the protein CASSPRTPANTGELFF.

The gene calls are TRBV12-3 or TRBV12-4 and TRBJ1-1, with D possibly being TRBD1 (6 bases). Trimming took 5 bases from V and 4 from J, leaving 14 bases between them. The CDR3 has 14 residues. DNA for the CDR3: TGTGCCAGCAGTGCTGGATTAGGGGGCACTGAAGCTTTCTTT. Protein product: CASSAGLGGTEAFF.

This clonotype was seen a few times. V gene TRBV29-1 combines with J gene TRBJ2-2; 7 nucleotides line up with TRBD2. V shed 7 bases, J shed 1 base, and the junction held 6 bases outside the gene matches. From germline, CDR1 is SQVTM and CDR2 ANQGSEA. The CDR3 is 14 residues long. CDR3 residues: CSAGTSENTGELFF. The CDR3 DNA reads as TGCAGCGCGGGTACTAGCGAGAACACCGGGGAGCTGTTTTTT.

The V and J genes are TRBV3-1 and TRBJ2-7, with TRBD1 matching 8 bases. Germline CDR1 is LGHDT and CDR2 is YNNKEL (reference sequence). This CDR3 comprises 14 residues. J lost 2 bases, V lost 2 bases, and 2 bases had no gene match. The CDR3 DNA is TGTGCCAGCAGCCAACAGGGGGCCACCTACGAGCAGTACTTC. Translation gives CASSQQGATYEQYF.

This clonotype was seen only a few times. This chain uses TRBV12-3 or TRBV12-4 with TRBJ1-3; maybe TRBD1 (5 bases). CDR3 length: 17 amino acids. Deletions cut 5 bases from V and 3 bases from J, with 20 bases between. The CDR3, as DNA: TGTGCCAGCAGTACTCGACCCCAGGGTTCAAGTGGAAACACCATATATTTT. Its protein product is CASSTRPQGSSGNTIYF.

In this sample, this clonotype turned up a few times. J is TRBJ2-7 and V is TRBV6-1, with a weak D call TRBD1 (5 bases). This CDR3 contains 15 residues. Germline-derived CDR1 and CDR2 are MNHNS and SASEGT. Trimming pared 2 bases from V and 1 base from J, leaving 12 bases between. For the CDR3, the DNA is TGTGCCAGCAGTGAATTAAAGGGGCTTTCCTACGAGCAGTACTTC. As protein: CASSELKGLSYEQYF.

This clonotype was seen only a few times. The chain couples TRBV3-1 to TRBJ2-1; D call uncertain. V was pared by 1 base and J by 0 bases, with 7 bases between. Germline assignment: CDR1 LGHDT and CDR2 YNNKEL (reference sequence). The length of the CDR3 is 15 residues. This chain's CDR3 is CASSQGRSSYNEQFF. CDR3 bases: TGTGCCAGCAGCCAAGGAAGGAGCTCCTACAATGAGCAGTTCTTC.

V and J are TRBV5-6 and TRBJ2-7, with unresolved D. The germline V gene has CDR1 SGHDT and CDR2 YYEEEE. The CDR3 has 12 amino acids. Trimming removed 0 bases from V and 9 bases from J, with 10 bases in between. CDR3 in amino acids: CASSLGDQRQYF. The CDR3 DNA reads as TGTGCCAGCAGCTTGGGTGATCAGAGGCAGTACTTC.

The CDR3 DNA reads as TGTGCCGTAAAGGGGGGGTCAGATACGCAGTATTTT. Its protein product is CAVKGGSDTQYF. This rearrangement joins TRBV10-3 to TRBJ2-3, with a possible D match to TRBD2 (7 bases). Germline V gene data show CDR1 as ENHRY and CDR2 as SYGVKD. The CDR3 totals 12 residues. Trimming took off 11 bases at V and 4 bases at J, with 13 bases between the two ends.

Note on this clonotype: At one of its ends the junction is not consistent with the germline gene, which may arise from a read error. The CDR3 sequence is CIARLTGTTEAFF. In DNA form, the CDR3 reads TGCATTGCTAGGTTGACAGGGACCACTGAAGCTTTCTTT. This chain links TRBV20-1 with TRBJ1-1; 7 nucleotides agree with TRBD1. CDR3 length equals 13 residues. The V gene's germline CDR1 is DFQATT and CDR2 SNEGSKA (reference sequence).

Comments on this clonotype: An end of the junction does not agree with germline; a read error may underlie this. Written as DNA, the CDR3 is TGCAGCGTTAAAGACGGGGTTGGGGAGCAGTACTTC. Encoded protein: CSVKDGVGEQYF. The rearrangement uses TRBV29-1 and TRBJ2-7, with D possibly TRBD2 on 5 matching bases. This CDR3 region has 12 residues. Germline CDR1 and CDR2: SQVTM and ANQGSEA.

The genes are TRBV28 and TRBJ2-7; 10 positions match TRBD1. After removal of 6 bases from V and 6 bases from J, the junction contained 11 bases not matched to a gene. The V gene's germline CDR1 is MDHEN and CDR2 SYDVKM. This CDR3 is 15 amino acids long. The CDR3 protein is CASRVPGTGDREQYF. The CDR3 DNA reads as TGTGCCAGCAGGGTACCCGGGACAGGGGATCGCGAGCAGTACTTC.

This clonotype was found a few times. This chain joins TRBV10-3 and TRBJ1-3; D not certain. Trimming left V 2 bases short and J 0 bases short, with 5 bases between. In germline, CDR1 is ENHRY, CDR2 SYGVKD. CDR3 length equals 14 residues. CDR3 protein: CAISEGLSGNTIYF. The CDR3 bases are TGTGCCATCAGTGAGGGTCTCTCTGGAAACACCATATATTTT.

The table lists this clonotype with many counts. The chain employs TRBV6-5 and TRBJ1-1, with TRBD1 as a possible D gene (5 bases). V lost 8 bases and J 5 bases, leaving 18 bases between the germline ends. Germline CDR1 and CDR2: MNHEY and SVGAGI. This CDR3 region has 14 residues. CDR3 loop: CASLRGAGWTEAFF. For the CDR3, the DNA is TGTGCCAGCTTACGGGGCGCGGGTTGGACTGAAGCTTTCTTT.

V gene TRBV4-3 combines with J gene TRBJ2-7; D is undetermined. V lost 0 bases and J 4 bases, leaving 7 bases between the germline ends. The CDR3 extends over 13 amino acids. Germline assignment: CDR1 LGHNA and CDR2 YSLEER. The CDR3 sequence is CASSQDLTYEQYF. CDR3 DNA: TGCGCCAGCAGCCAAGATTTAACGTACGAGCAGTACTTC.

As to this clonotype: Germline and junction disagree at one end, which may indicate a read error. The rearrangement joins TRBV7-9 to TRBJ2-1; 7 nucleotides agree with TRBD2. Germline lookup yields CDR1 SEHNR and CDR2 FQNEAQ (reference sequence). The CDR3 is 15 residues long. The CDR3 region has the DNA TGTGCCAGCAGCCGCGGGGGATCTACCTACAATGACCAGTTCTTC. As protein: CASSRGGSTYNDQFF.

The chain carries TRBV28 and TRBJ2-7, with D possibly TRBD2 on 6 matching bases. The CDR3 loop spans 13 amino acids. The germline gives CDR1 MDHEN, CDR2 SYDVKM. The V end lost 4 bases, the J end lost 5 bases, and 12 bases lay between the germline ends. For the CDR3, the DNA is TGTGCCAGCAGTTGGGGCGGGACTGACGAGCAGTACTTC. The encoded protein is CASSWGGTDEQYF.

CDR3 amino acids: CATSRTGGFPENEQFF. The CDR3, as DNA: TGTGCCACCAGTCGAACAGGGGGCTTTCCCGAAAATGAGCAGTTCTTC. The rearrangement uses TRBV24-1 and TRBJ2-1, with 9 bases aligning to TRBD1. After removal of 6 bases from V and 7 bases from J, the junction contained 12 bases not matched to a gene. The CDR3 runs to 16 residues. Germline V gives CDR1 KGHDR, CDR2 SFDVKD.

The chain joins TRBV9 to TRBJ1-5, with D possibly being TRBD1 (5 bases). The CDR3 runs 14 residues. CDR1 and CDR2 from the germline V gene are SGDLS and YYNGEE. Between the trimmed V and J ends, which lost 3 bases and 5 bases, there was a span of 12 bases. The CDR3 sequence: CASSEVTEHQPQHF. The CDR3, as DNA: TGTGCCAGCAGCGAGGTGACAGAACATCAGCCCCAGCATTTT.

This clonotype was found many times. CDR3 nucleotides: TGTGCCAGCAGTTATGGCCAGGGGATATGGGAGCTGTTTTTT. It yields the protein CASSYGQGIWELFF. The J gene is TRBJ2-2, the V gene TRBV6-5, with D perhaps matching TRBD1 (6 bases). Trimming removed 3 bases from V and 9 bases from J, with 14 bases in between. The V gene's germline CDR1 is MNHEY and CDR2 SVGAGI. This CDR3 region has 14 residues.

The J gene is TRBJ2-7, the V gene TRBV11-2; 9 bases fit TRBD1. This CDR3 comprises 15 residues. The J segment lost 5 bases and the V segment lost 1 base, leaving 6 bases of the junction unmatched. In germline, CDR1 is SGHAT, CDR2 FQNNGV. The CDR3 here is CASSLGLDRGDEQYF. The CDR3 DNA sequence: TGTGCCAGCAGCTTAGGTCTGGACAGGGGAGACGAGCAGTACTTC.

This clonotype has a count of ten or more. The chain is built from TRBV29-1 and TRBJ2-5; weak D call: TRBD1 (6 bases). The CDR3 runs to 12 residues. CDR1 SQVTM and CDR2 ANQGSEA come from the germline V gene. V lost 5 bases, J lost 5 bases, and 12 bases lay in between. The CDR3 spells CSVSGVGETQYF. The CDR3 nucleotides read TGCAGCGTTTCAGGGGTTGGCGAGACCCAGTACTTC.

The CDR3 region is CASSLKGGSQETQYF. DNA of the CDR3: TGCGCCAGCAGCTTGAAGGGGGGGTCTCAAGAGACCCAGTACTTC. The rearrangement links TRBV5-1 to TRBJ2-5; D might be TRBD2 (7 bases). V lost 1 base and J 2 bases, leaving 12 bases between the germline ends. Germline V CDR1 and CDR2: SGHRS, YFSETQ. The CDR3 contains 15 residues.

This clonotype was observed a handful of times. The rearrangement uses TRBV12-3 or TRBV12-4 and TRBJ1-5; 7 bases are a match to TRBD1. The CDR3 is made up of 15 amino acids. V gave up 8 bases and J gave up 0 bases; unmatched junction bases: 7. DNA of the CDR3: TGTGCCAGCGGAGACAGGGCCTATAGCAATCAGCCCCAGCATTTT. It is translated as CASGDRAYSNQPQHF.

J is TRBJ2-5 and V is TRBV5-1; 8 bases match TRBD2. The CDR3 runs 16 residues. Germline loops: CDR1 SGHRS, CDR2 YFSETQ. V was pared by 4 bases and J by 4 bases, with 12 bases of the junction left unmatched. DNA of the CDR3: TGCGCCAGCAGCCCTCGAGGTAGCGGGGAAGCAGAGACCCAGTACTTC. Translation gives CASSPRGSGEAETQYF.